What follows are 3 T cell receptor beta chains derived from one specimen sequenced in a study of early T cells in non-severe SARS-CoV-2 infection. TCRdb ran MiXCR on the 5' RACE reads and lists one entry per CDR3 protein. Counted here are around 98,000 distinct CDR3 sequences, approximately 11% occurring once; the ten biggest clones make up roughly 5%. Material: whole blood. These receptors were taken from an adult who was a healthcare worker with PCR-confirmed SARS-CoV-2 infection or an uninfected control (not recorded which).

The V call is TRBV5-1, the J call TRBJ2-7; TRBD1 matches at 7 bases. Germline CDR1 and CDR2: SGHRS and YFSETQ. The junction had 4 bases not matched to a gene; V was cut back by 0 bases and J by 1 base. This CDR3 is built from 15 residues. In nucleotides, the CDR3 is TGCGCCAGCAGCTTGGTGGACAGGACTTCCTACGAGCAGTACTTC. The encoded protein is CASSLVDRTSYEQYF.

This clonotype was detected many times. This rearrangement joins TRBV2 to TRBJ2-1; D is ambiguous. V was trimmed by 7 bases and J by 2 bases, leaving 9 bases between them. Per germline, CDR1 SNHLY and CDR2 FYNNEI. This CDR3 contains 13 residues. The CDR3 nucleotides are TGTGCCAGCACTGCCTGGGCCTACAATGAGCAGTTCTTC. Encoded protein: CASTAWAYNEQFF.

This clonotype was detected a few times. V is TRBV6-5 and J is TRBJ2-1; a weak D match, TRBD1 (5 bases). Trimming took 7 bases from V and 0 from J, leaving 16 bases between them. This CDR3 region has 16 residues. CDR1 MNHEY and CDR2 SVGAGI come from the germline V gene. DNA of the CDR3: TGTGCCAGCACCAAAGGGGAAGGTAGCTCCTACAATGAGCAGTTCTTC. Residues: CASTKGEGSSYNEQFF.